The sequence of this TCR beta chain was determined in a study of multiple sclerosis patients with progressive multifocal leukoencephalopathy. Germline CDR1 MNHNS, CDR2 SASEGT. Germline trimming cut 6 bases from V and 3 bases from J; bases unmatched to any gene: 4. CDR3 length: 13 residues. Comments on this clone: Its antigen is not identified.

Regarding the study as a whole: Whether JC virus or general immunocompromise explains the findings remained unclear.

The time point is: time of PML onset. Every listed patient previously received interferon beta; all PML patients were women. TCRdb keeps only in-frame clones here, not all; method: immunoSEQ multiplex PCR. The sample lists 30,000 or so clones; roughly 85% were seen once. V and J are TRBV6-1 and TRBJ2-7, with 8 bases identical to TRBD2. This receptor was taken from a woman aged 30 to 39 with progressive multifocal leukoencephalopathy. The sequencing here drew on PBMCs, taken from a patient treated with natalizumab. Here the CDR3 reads CASSVGLDYEQYF. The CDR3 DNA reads TGTGCCAGCAGCGTGGGACTAGACTACGAGCAGTACTTC.